This TCR beta chain was captured by sequencing in a study of PD-1 blockade in classical Hodgkin lymphoma. General observations from the study: The study found that TCR diversity rose significantly by C4D1 in CD4+ but not CD8+ cells. Baseline diversity in complete responders resembled that of newly diagnosed patients. A reduction in baseline TCR diversity was reportedly seen in newly diagnosed patients relative to healthy donors. With respect to the repertoire differences, their causes, possibly disease activity or prior therapy, remain undefined.

Comment on this clone: Antigen: not known. Germline and junction disagree at one end, which may indicate a read error.

Relapses following autologous stem cell transplantation were seen in all patients, with brentuximab vedotin exposure varying. TCRdb's table, derived via immunoSEQ multiplex PCR, lists solely in-frame clones and lacks some. The sample lists roughly 140,000 clones, approximately 81% occurring once. This CDR3 region has 11 residues. Germline V gene lookup returns CDR1 MGHDK and CDR2 SYGVNS. This receptor was identified in a human donor with classical Hodgkin lymphoma. This chain connects TRBV25-1 to TRBJ1-2; D may be TRBD1 (5 bases). The sequencing here drew on peripheral blood mononuclear cells (PBMCs), taken before the second cycle of nivolumab. CDR3 sequence: CASSDRGRLIF. The CDR3 coding sequence is TGTGCCAGCAGTGACCGGGGCCGGCTTATTTTC.